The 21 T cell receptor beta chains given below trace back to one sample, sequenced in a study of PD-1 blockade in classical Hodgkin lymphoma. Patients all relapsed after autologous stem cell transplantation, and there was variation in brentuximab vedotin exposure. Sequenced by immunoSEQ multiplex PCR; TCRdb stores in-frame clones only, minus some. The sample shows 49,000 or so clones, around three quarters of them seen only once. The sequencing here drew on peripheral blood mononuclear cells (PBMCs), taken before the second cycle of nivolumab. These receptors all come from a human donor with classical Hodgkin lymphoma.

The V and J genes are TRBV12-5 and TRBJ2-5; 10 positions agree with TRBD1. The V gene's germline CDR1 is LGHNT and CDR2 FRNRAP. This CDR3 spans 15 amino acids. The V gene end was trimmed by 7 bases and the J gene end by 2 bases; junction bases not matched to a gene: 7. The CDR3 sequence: CASAWDRGFQETQYF. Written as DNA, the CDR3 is TGTGCTAGTGCCTGGGACAGGGGCTTTCAAGAGACCCAGTACTTC.

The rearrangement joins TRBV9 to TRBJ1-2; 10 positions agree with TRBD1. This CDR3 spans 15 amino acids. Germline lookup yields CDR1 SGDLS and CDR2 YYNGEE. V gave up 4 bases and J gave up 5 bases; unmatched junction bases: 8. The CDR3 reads CASSLNRDRGYGYTF. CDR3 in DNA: TGTGCCAGCAGCCTAAACCGGGACAGGGGATATGGCTACACCTTC.

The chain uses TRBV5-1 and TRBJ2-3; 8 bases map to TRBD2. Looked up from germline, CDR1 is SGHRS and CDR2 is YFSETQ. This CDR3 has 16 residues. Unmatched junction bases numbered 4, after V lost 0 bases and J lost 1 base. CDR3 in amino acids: CASSLGPGRGTDTQYF. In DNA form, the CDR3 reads TGCGCCAGCAGCTTGGGACCCGGGAGGGGCACAGATACGCAGTATTTT.

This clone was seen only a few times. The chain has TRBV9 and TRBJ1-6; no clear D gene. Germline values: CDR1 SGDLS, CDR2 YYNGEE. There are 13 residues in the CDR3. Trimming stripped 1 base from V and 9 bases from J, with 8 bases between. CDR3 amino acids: CASSVSFGSPLHF. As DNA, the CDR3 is TGTGCCAGCAGCGTATCATTCGGTTCACCCCTCCACTTT.

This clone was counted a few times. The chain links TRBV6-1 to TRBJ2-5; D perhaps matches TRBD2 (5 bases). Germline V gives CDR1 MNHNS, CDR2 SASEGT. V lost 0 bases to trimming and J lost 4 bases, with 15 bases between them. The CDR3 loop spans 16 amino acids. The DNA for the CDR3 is TGTGCCAGCAGTGAAGCCGTGGGAGACCTTCGAGAGACCCAGTACTTC. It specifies CASSEAVGDLRETQYF.

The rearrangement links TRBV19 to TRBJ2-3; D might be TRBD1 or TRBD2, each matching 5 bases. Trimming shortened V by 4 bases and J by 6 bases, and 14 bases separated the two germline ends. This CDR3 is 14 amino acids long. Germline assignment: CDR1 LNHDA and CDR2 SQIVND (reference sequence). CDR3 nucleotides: TGTGCCAGTAGTAGGGACCCTATCAGGGATACGCAGTATTTT. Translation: CASSRDPIRDTQYF.

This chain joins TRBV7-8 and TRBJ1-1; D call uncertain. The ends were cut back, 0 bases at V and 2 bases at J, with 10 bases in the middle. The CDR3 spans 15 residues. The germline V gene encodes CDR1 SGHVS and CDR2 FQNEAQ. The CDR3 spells CASSLARARNTEAFF. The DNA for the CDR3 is TGTGCCAGCAGCTTAGCGAGAGCGAGAAACACTGAAGCTTTCTTT.

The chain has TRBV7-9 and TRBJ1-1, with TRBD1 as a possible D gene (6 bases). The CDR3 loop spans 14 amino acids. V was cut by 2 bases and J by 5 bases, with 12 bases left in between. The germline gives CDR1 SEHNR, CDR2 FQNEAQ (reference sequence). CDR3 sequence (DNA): TGTGCCAGCAGCTTACAGGGGAGTACTACTGAAGCTTTCTTT. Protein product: CASSLQGSTTEAFF.

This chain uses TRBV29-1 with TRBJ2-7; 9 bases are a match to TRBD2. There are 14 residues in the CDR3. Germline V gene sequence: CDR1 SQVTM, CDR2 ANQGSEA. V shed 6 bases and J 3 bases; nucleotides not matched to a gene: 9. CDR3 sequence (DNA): TGCAGCGTCATCCCGGGACTAGCTATCTACGAGCAGTACTTC. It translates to CSVIPGLAIYEQYF.

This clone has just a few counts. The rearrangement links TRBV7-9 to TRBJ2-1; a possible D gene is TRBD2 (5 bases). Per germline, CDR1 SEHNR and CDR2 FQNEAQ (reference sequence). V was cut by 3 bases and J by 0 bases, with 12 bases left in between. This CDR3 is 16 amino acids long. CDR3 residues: CASSFGLAGSYNEQFF. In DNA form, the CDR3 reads TGTGCCAGCAGCTTCGGGCTAGCAGGCTCCTACAATGAGCAGTTCTTC.

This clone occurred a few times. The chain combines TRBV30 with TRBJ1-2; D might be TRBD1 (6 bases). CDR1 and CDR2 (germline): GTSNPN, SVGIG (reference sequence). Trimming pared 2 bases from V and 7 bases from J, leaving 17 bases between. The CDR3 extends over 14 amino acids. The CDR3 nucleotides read TGTGCCTGGAGTCCCCCCGGGACAAGGCTTGGCTACACCTTC. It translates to CAWSPPGTRLGYTF.

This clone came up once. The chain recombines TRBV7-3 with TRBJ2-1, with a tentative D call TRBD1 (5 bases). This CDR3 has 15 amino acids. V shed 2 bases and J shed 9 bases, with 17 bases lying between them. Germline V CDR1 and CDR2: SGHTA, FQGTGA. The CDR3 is CASSLGARADGEQFF. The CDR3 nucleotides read TGTGCCAGCAGCTTAGGGGCCAGGGCAGACGGTGAGCAGTTCTTC.

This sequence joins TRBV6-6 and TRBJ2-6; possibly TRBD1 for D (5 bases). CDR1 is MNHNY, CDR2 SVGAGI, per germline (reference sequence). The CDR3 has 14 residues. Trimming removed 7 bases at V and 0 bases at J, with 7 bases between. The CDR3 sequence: CASNRYSGANVLTF. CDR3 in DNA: TGTGCCAGCAACAGGTACTCTGGGGCCAACGTCCTGACTTTC.

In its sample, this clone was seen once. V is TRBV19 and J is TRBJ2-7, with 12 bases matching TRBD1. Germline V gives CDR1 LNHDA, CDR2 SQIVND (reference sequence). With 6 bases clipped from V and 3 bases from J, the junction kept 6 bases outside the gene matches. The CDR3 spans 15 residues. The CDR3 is CASSTGTGGYYEQYF. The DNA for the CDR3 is TGTGCCAGTAGCACCGGGACAGGGGGCTACTACGAGCAGTACTTC.

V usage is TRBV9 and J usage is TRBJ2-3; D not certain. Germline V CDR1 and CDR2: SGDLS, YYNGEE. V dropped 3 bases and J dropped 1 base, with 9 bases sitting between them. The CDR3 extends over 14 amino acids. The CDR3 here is CASSGNYGTDTQYF. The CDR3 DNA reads TGTGCCAGCAGCGGAAATTACGGCACAGATACGCAGTATTTT.

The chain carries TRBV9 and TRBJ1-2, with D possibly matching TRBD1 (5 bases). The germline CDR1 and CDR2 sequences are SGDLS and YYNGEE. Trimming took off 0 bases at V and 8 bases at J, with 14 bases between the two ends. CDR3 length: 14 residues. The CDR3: CASSVAAQGSGYTF. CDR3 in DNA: TGTGCCAGCAGCGTAGCCGCCCAGGGATCCGGCTACACCTTC.

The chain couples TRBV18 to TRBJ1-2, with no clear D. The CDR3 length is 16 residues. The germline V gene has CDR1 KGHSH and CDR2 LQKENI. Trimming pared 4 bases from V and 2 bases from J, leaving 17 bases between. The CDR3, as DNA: TGTGCCAGCTCACTGGCGAACTTAGGGTCGAACTATGGCTACACCTTC. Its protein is CASSLANLGSNYGYTF.

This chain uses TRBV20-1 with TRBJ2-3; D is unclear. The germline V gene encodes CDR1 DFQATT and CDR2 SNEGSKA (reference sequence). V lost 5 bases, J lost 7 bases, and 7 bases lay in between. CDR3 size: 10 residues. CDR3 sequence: CSALWYTQYF. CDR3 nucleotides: TGCAGTGCTCTATGGTATACGCAGTATTTT.

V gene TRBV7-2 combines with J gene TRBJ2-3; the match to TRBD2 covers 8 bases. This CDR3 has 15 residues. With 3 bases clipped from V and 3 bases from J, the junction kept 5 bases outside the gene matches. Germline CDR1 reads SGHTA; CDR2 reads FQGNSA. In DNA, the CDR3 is TGTGCCAGCAGCTTTCTGGCGGGAGGAACAGATACGCAGTATTTT. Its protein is CASSFLAGGTDTQYF.

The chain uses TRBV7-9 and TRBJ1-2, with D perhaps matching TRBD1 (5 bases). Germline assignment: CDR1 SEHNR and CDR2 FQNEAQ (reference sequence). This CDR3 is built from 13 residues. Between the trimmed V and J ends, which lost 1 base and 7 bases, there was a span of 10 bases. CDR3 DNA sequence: TGTGCCAGCAGCTTAGGGCAGGGCGGTGGCTACACCTTC. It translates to CASSLGQGGGYTF.

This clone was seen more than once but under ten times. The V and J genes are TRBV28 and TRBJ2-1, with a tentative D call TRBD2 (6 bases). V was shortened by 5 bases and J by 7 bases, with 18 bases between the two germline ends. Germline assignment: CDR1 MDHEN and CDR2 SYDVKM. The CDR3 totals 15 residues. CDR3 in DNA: TGTGCCAGCAGTGACATTAGCGGAGGCCGGAATGAGCAGTTCTTC. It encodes CASSDISGGRNEQFF.